This T cell receptor beta chain was sequenced during a study of beta chain features in type 1 diabetes. Trimming stripped 6 bases from V and 5 bases from J, with 9 bases between. Per germline, CDR1 SNHLY and CDR2 FYNNEI. This CDR3 comprises 12 residues. With regard to this clone: Antigen specificity is unknown.

The isolated RNA, all of it, was reverse transcribed, so expressed TCRB transcripts were what got sequenced. The average for stem cell-like memory T cell samples was some 1 million reads. Assay: immunoSEQ multiplex PCR; the TCRdb copy retains only in-frame clones and omits some. This table holds approximately 90,000 clones, roughly a third found once. Study results and caveats: VDJ junctions from patients with type 1 diabetes contained fewer insertions and more deletions.

The chain employs TRBV2 and TRBJ2-3, with D possibly matching TRBD2 (6 bases). Material for sequencing was stem cell memory CD4+ T cells from blood. The TCR comes from a woman under 30 in good health. The CDR3 sequence is CASRLGGDTQYF. CDR3 bases: TGTGCCAGCAGGTTGGGGGGAGATACGCAGTATTTT.